This TCR beta chain derives from a study of blood T cells in healthy people across ages. Alongside a J-beta primer mix, a sample-barcoded 5' primer served in a second PCR lasting about 6 to 11 cycles. TCRdb analysed the 5' RACE reads with MiXCR anew, one entry per CDR3 protein. The table lists about 970,000 distinct CDR3 sequences, roughly 50% of them singletons. With 4 bases clipped from V and 7 bases from J, the junction kept 8 bases outside the gene matches. CDR1 SGHVS and CDR2 FNYEAQ come from the germline V gene. The CDR3 has 15 residues. The sequencing input was blood. This TCR was recovered from a woman in her fifties or sixties in good health. The chain is built from TRBV7-6 and TRBJ2-7; TRBD2 matches 12 bases. CDR3 sequence (DNA): TGTGCCAGCAGCTCAACCCTAGCGGGAGGGGAAGAGCAGTACTTC. Translation: CASSSTLAGGEEQYF.